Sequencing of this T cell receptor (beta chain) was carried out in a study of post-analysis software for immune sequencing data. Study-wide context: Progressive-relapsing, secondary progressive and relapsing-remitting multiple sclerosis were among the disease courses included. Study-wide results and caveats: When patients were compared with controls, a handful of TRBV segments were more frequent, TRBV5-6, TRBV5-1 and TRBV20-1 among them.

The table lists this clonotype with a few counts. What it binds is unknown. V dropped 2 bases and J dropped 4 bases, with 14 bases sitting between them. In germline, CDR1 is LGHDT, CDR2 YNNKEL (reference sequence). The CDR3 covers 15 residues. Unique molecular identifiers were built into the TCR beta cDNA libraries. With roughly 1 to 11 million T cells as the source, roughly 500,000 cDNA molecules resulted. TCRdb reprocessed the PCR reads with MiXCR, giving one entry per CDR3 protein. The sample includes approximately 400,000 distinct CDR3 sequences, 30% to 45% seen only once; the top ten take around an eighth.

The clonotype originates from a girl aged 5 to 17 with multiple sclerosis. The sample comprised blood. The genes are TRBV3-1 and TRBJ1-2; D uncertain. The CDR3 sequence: CASSQREMATYGYTF. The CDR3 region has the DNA TGTGCCAGCAGCCAAAGGGAAATGGCGACCTATGGCTACACCTTC.